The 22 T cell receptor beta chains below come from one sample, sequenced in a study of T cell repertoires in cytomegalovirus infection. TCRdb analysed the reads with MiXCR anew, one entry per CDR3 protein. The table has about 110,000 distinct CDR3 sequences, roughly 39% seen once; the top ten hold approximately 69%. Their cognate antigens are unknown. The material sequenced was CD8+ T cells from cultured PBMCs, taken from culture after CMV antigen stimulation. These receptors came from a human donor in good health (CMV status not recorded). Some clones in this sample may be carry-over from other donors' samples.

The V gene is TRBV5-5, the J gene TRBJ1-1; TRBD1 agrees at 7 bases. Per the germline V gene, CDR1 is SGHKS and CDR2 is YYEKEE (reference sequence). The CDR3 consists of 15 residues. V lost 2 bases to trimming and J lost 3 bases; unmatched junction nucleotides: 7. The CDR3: CASSFVTGSYTEAFF. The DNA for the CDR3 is TGTGCCAGCAGCTTTGTGACAGGGTCTTACACTGAAGCTTTCTTT.

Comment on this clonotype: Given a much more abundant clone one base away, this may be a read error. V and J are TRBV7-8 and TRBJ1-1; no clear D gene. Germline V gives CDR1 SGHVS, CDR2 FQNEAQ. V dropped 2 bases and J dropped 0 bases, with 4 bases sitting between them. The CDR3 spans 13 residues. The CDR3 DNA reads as TGTGCCAGCAGCTTATTTATGAACACTGAAGCTTTCTTT. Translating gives CASSLFMNTEAFF.

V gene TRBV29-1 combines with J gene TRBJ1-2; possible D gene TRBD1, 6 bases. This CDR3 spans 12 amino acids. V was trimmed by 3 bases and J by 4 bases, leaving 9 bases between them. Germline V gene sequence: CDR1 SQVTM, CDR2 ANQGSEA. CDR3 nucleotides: TGCAGCGTTGATGCAGGGGTCTATGGCTACACCTTC. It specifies CSVDAGVYGYTF.

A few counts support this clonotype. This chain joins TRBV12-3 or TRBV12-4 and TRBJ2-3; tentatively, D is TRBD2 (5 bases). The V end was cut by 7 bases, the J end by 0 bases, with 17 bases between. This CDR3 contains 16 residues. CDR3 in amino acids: CASNLSGGISTDTQYF. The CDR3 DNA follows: TGTGCCAGCAACTTAAGCGGCGGAATAAGCACAGATACGCAGTATTTT.

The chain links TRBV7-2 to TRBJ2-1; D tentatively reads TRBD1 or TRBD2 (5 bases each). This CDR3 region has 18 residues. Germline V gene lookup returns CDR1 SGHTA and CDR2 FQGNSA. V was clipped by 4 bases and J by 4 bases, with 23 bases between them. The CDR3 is CASSSEGTGTRIYNEQFF. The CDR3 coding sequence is TGTGCCAGCAGCTCCGAAGGGACGGGGACGCGGATTTACAATGAGCAGTTCTTC.

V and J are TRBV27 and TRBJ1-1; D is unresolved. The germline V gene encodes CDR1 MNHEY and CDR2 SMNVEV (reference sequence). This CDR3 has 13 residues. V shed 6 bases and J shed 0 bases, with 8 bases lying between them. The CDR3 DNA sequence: TGTGCCAGCAGCCATGGCCTGAACACTGAAGCTTTCTTT. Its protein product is CASSHGLNTEAFF.

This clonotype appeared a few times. CDR3 region: CASSPRQTVDTEAFF. The DNA of the CDR3 is TGCGCCAGCAGCCCTCGACAGACGGTGGACACTGAAGCTTTCTTT. The gene calls are TRBV4-1 and TRBJ1-1; maybe TRBD1 (5 bases). CDR1 and CDR2 (germline): MGHRA, YSYEKL. Trimming shortened V by 4 bases and J by 3 bases, and 15 bases separated the two germline ends. There are 15 residues in the CDR3.

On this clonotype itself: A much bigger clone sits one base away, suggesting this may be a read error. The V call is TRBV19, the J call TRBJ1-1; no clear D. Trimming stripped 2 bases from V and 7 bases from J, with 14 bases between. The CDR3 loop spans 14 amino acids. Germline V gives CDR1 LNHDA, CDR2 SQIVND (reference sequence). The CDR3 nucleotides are TGTGCCAGTAGTATAAGGCAGAGGGCCTATGAAGCTTTCTTT. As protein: CASSIRQRAYEAFF. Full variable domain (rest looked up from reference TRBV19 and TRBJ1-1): DGGITQSPKYLFRKEGQNVTLSCEQNLNHDAMYWYRQDPGQGLRLIYYSQIVNDFQKGDIAEGYSVSREKKESFPLTVTSAQKNPTAFYLCASSIRQRAYEAFFGQGTRLTVV.

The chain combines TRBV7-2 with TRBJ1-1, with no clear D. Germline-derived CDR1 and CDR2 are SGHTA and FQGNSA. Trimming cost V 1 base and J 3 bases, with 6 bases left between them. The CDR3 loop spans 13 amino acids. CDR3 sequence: CASSLDGDTEAFF. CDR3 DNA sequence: TGTGCCAGCAGCTTAGATGGAGACACTGAAGCTTTCTTT.

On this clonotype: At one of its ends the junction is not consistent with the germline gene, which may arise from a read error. The CDR3 sequence: CASSIGSGNTMYF. The CDR3 DNA sequence: TGTGCCAGTAGTATTGGCTCTGGAAACACCATGTATTTT. The V gene is TRBV19, the J gene TRBJ1-3; D is undetermined. CDR3 size: 13 residues. The germline V gene has CDR1 LNHDA and CDR2 SQIVND (reference sequence).

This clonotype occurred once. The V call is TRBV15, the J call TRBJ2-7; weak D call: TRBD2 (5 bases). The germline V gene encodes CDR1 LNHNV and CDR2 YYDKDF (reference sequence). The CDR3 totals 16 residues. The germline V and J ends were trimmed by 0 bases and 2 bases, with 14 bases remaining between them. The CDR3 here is CATSRDPWGEAYEQYF. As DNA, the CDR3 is TGTGCCACCAGCAGAGACCCCTGGGGAGAGGCCTACGAGCAGTACTTC. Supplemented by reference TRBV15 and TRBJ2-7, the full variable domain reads DAMVIQNPRYQVTQFGKPVTLSCSQTLNHNVMYWYQQKSSQAPKLLFHYYDKDFNNEADTPDNFQSRRPNTSFCFLDIRSPGLGDTAMYLCATSRDPWGEAYEQYFGPGTRLTVT.

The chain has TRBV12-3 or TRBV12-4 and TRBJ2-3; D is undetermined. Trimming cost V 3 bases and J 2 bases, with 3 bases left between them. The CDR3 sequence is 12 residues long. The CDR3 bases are TGTGCCAGCAGTTTTGTCACAGATACGCAGTATTTT. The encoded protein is CASSFVTDTQYF.

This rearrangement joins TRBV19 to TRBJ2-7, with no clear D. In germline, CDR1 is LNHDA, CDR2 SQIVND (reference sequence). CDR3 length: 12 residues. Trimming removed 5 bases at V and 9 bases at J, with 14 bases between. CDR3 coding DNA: TGTGCCAGTAGTGATGAGGATCGCTGGCAGTACTTC. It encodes CASSDEDRWQYF.

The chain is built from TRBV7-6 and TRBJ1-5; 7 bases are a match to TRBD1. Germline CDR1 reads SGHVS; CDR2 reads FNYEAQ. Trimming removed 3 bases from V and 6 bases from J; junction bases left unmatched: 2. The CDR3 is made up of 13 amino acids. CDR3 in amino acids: CASSLTGTQPQHF. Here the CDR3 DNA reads TGTGCCAGCAGCTTGACAGGGACTCAGCCCCAGCATTTT.

CDR3 sequence reads: CASSSGQNNSPLHF. The CDR3 nucleotides read TGCGCCAGCAGCTCCGGACAGAATAATTCACCCCTCCACTTT. The V call is TRBV5-1, the J call TRBJ1-6, with D possibly TRBD1 on 6 matching bases. The V and J ends lost 3 bases and 5 bases respectively, with 9 bases between them. CDR3 length: 14 residues. In germline, CDR1 is SGHRS, CDR2 YFSETQ.

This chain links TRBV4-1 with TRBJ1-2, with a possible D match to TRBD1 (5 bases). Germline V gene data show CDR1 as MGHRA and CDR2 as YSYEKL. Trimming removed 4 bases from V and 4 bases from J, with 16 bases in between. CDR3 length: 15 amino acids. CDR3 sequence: CASSLEPGTTYGYTF. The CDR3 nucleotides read TGCGCCAGCAGCCTAGAACCCGGGACTACCTATGGCTACACCTTC.

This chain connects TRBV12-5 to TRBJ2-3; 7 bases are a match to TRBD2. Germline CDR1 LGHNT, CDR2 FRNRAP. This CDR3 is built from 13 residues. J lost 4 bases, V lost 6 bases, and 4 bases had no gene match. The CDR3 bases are TGTGCTAGTGGGGGGACTACCCCAGATACGCAGTATTTT. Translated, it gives CASGGTTPDTQYF.

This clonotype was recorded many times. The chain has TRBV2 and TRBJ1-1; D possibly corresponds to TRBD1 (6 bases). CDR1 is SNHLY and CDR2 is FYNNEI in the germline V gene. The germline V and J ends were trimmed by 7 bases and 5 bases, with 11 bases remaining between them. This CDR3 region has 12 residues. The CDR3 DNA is TGTGCCAGCACAGGGGTTGGTACTGAAGCTTTCTTT. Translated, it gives CASTGVGTEAFF.

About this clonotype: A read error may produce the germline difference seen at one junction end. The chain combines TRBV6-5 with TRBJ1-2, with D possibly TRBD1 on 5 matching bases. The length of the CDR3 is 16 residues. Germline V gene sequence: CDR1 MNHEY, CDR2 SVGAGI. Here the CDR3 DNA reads TGTGCCAGCAGTTACTCGTCCTCGGGAGGGGCGGGCGGCTTCACCTTC. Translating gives CASSYSSSGGAGGFTF.

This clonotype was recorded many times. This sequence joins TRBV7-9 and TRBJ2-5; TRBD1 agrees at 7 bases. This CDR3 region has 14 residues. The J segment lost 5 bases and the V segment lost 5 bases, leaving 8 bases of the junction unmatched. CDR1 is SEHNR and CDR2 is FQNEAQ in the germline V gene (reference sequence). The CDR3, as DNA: TGTGCCAGCAGCCCGACAGGGATTCCGGAGACCCAGTACTTC. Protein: CASSPTGIPETQYF.

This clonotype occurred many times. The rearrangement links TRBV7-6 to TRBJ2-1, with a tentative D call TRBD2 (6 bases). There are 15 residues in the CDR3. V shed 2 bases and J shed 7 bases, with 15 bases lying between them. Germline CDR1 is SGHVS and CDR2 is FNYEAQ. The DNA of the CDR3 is TGTGCCAGCAGCTTAAGGTGGGACTCCCTTAATGAGCAGTTCTTC. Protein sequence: CASSLRWDSLNEQFF.

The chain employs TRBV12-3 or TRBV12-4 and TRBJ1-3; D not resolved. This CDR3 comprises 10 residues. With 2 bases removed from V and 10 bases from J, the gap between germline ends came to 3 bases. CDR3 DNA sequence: TGTGCCAGCAGTTTAAGTACCATATATTTT. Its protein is CASSLSTIYF.